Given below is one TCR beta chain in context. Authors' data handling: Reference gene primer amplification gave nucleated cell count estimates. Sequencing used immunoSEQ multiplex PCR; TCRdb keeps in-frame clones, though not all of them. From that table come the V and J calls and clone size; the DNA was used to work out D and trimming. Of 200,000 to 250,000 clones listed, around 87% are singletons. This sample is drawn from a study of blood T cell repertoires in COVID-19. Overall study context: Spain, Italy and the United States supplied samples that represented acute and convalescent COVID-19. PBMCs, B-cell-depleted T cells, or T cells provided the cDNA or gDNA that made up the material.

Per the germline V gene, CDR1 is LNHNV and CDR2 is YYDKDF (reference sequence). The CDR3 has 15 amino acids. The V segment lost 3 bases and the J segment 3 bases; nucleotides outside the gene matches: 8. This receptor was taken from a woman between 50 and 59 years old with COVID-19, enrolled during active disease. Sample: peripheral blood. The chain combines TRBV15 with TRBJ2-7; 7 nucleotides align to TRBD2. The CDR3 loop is CATSRREGRIYEQYF. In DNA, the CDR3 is TGTGCCACCAGCAGGAGGGAGGGCAGGATCTACGAGCAGTACTTC.